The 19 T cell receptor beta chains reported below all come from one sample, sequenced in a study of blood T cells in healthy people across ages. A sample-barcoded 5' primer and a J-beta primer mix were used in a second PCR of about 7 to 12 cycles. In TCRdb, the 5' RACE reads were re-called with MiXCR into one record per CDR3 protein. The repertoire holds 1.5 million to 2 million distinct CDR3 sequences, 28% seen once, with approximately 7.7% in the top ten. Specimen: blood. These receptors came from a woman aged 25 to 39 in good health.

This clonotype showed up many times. CDR3: CASSTRAQYEQYF. In nucleotides, the CDR3 is TGTGCCAGCAGCACTAGGGCTCAGTACGAGCAGTACTTC. The J gene is TRBJ2-7, the V gene TRBV12-3 or TRBV12-4; D may be TRBD2 (5 bases). This CDR3 has 13 amino acids. V shed 6 bases and J shed 4 bases, with 13 bases lying between them.

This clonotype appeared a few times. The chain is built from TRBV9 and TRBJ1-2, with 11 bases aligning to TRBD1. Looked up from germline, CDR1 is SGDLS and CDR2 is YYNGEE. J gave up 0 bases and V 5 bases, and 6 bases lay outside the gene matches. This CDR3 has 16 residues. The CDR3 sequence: CASSPGQGVSNYGYTF. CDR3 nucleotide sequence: TGTGCCAGCAGTCCGGGACAGGGGGTTTCTAACTATGGCTACACCTTC. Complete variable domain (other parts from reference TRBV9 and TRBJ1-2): DSGVTQTPKHLITATGQRVTLRCSPRSGDLSVYWYQQSLDQGLQFLIQYYNGEERAKGNILERFSAQQFPDLHSELNLSSLELGDSALYFCASSPGQGVSNYGYTFGSGTRLTVV.

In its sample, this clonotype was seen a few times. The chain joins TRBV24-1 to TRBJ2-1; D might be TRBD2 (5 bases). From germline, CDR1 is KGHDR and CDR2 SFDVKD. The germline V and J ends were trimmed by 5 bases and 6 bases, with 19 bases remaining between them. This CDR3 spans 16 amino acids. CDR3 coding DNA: TGTGCCACCAGTGGCCCTCCAACCCAGGCGGGCAATGAGCAGTTCTTC. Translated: CATSGPPTQAGNEQFF.

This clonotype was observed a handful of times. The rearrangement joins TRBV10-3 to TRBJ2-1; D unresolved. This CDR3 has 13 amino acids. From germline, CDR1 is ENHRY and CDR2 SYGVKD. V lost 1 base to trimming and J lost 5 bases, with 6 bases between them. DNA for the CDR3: TGTGCCATCAGTGAGTTCATGCACAATGAGCAGTTCTTC. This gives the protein CAISEFMHNEQFF.

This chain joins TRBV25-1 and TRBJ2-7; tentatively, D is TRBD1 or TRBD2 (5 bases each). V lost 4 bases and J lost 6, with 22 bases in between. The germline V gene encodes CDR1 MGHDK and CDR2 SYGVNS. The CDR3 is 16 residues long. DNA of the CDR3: TGTGCCAGCAGTGTCAATATTCTGGGGCCGGGAACCGAGCAGTACTTC. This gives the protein CASSVNILGPGTEQYF.

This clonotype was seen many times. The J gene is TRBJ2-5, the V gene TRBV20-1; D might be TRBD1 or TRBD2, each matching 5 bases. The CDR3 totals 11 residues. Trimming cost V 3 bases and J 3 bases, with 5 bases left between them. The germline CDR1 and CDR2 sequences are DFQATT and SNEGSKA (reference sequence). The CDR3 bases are TGCAGTGCTAGGGGGGAAGAGACCCAGTACTTC. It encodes CSARGEETQYF.

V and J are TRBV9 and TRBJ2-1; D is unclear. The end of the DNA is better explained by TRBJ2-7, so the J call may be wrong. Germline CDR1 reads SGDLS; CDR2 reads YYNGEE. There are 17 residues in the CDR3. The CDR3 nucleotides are TGTGCCAGCAGCGTAGCTACGGTCGAGCACTCCTACAATGAGCAGTACTTC. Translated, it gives CASSVATVEHSYNEQYF.

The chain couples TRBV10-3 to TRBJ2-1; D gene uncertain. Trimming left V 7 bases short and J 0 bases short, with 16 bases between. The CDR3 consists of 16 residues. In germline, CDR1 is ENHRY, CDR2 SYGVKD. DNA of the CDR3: TGTGCCATCACCGCGGATAGTTTAGGCTCCTACAATGAGCAGTTCTTC. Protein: CAITADSLGSYNEQFF.

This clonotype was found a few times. The CDR3 DNA reads as TGTGCCAGCAGTTGGTCCCCTATTACAGATACGCAGTATTTT. Translated, it gives CASSWSPITDTQYF. The chain uses TRBV12-3 or TRBV12-4 and TRBJ2-3; D gene uncertain. V lost 4 bases to trimming and J lost 3 bases, with 11 bases between them. CDR3 length: 14 amino acids.

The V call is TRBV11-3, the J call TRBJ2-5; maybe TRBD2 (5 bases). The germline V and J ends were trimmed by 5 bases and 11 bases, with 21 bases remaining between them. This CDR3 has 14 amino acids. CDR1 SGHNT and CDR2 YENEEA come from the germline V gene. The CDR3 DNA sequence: TGTGCCAGCAGCCCTTCCCAAGCGGTCAATGAGCAGTACTTC. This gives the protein CASSPSQAVNEQYF.

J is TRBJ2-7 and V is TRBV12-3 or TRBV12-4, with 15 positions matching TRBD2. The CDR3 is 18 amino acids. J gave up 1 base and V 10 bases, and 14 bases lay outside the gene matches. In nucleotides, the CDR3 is TGTGCCAACAAAAACCCGGGACTAGCGGGGGGAAGGTCCTACGAGCAGTACTTC. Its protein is CANKNPGLAGGRSYEQYF.

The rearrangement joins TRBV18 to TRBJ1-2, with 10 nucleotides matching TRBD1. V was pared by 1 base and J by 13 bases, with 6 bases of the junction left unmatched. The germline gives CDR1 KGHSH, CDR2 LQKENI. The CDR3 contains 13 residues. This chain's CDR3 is CASSPRGQGVGTF. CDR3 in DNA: TGTGCCAGCTCACCACGAGGACAGGGGGTTGGCACCTTC.

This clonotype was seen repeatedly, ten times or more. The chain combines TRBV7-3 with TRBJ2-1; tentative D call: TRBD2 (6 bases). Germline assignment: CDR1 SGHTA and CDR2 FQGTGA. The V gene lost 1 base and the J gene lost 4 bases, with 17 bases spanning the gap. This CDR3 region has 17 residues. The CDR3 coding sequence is TGTGCCAGCAGCTTAAATGCGGGACTGGGGATGTACAATGAGCAGTTCTTC. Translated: CASSLNAGLGMYNEQFF.

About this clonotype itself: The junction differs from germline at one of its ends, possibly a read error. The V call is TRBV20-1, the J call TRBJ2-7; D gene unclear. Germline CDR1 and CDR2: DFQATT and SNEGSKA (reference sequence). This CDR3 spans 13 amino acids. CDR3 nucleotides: TGCAGTGTTAGAAAGGTAGACTCCTACGAGCAGTACTTC. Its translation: CSVRKVDSYEQYF.

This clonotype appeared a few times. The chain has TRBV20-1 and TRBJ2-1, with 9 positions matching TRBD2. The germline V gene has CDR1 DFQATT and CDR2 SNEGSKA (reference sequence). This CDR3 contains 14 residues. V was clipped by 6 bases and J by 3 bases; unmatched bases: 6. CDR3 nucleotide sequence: TGCAGTGCCCCCCAAGCGGGAGGCTACAATGAGCAGTTCTTC. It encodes CSAPQAGGYNEQFF.

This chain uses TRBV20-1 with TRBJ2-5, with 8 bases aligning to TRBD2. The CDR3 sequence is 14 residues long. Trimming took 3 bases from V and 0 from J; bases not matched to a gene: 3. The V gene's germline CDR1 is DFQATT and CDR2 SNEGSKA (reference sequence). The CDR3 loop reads CSASKRGNQETQYF. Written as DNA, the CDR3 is TGCAGTGCTAGTAAGCGGGGGAACCAAGAGACCCAGTACTTC.

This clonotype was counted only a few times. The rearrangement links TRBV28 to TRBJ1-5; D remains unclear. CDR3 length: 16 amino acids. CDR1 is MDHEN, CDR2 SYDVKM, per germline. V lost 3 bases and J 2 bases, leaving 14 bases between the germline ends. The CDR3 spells CASSFLDPGGNQPQHF. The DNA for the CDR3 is TGTGCCAGCAGTTTCTTAGACCCCGGGGGCAATCAGCCCCAGCATTTT. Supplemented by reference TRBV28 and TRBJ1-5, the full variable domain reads DVKVTQSSRYLVKRTGEKVFLECVQDMDHENMFWYRQDPGLGLRLIYFSYDVKMKEKGDIPEGYSVSREKKERFSLILESASTNQTSMYLCASSFLDPGGNQPQHFGDGTRLSIL.

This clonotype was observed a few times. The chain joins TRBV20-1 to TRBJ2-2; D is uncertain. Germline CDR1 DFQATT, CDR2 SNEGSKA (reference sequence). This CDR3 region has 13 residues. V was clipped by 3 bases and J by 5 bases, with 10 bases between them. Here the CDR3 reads CSASFLGTGELFF. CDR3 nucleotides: TGCAGTGCTAGTTTTCTGGGGACCGGGGAGCTGTTTTTT.

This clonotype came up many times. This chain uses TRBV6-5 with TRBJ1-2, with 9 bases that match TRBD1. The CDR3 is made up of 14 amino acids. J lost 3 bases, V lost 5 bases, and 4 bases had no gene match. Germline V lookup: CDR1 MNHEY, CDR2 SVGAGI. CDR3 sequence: CASSRGTGYYGYTF. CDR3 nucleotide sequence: TGTGCCAGCAGTCGGGGGACAGGGTACTATGGCTACACCTTC.